The 32 T cell receptor beta chains presented below share a single source sample, sequenced in a study of OX40 agonist ivuxolimab in advanced cancers. The table came from immunoSEQ multiplex PCR; TCRdb's copy has only in-frame clones and leaves some out. The data hold approximately 74,000 clones, with roughly 90% observed a single time. The source was CD4+ or CD8+ T cells sorted from blood, collected in a trial of the OX40 agonist ivuxolimab. These receptors were taken from an adult with an advanced solid tumor such as melanoma, head and neck, liver or kidney cancer.

The rearrangement uses TRBV28 and TRBJ2-2; 7 bases line up with TRBD2. This CDR3 has 14 residues. CDR1 MDHEN and CDR2 SYDVKM come from the germline V gene. J was trimmed by 4 bases and V by 10 bases; bases with no gene match: 9. The CDR3 protein is CAIWGGIGTGELFF. CDR3 coding DNA: TGTGCCATCTGGGGGGGGATCGGCACCGGGGAGCTGTTTTTT.

The chain uses TRBV6-5 and TRBJ2-1; D remains unclear. V was shortened by 4 bases and J by 4 bases, with 8 bases between the two germline ends. This CDR3 is built from 13 residues. CDR1 and CDR2 from the germline V gene are MNHEY and SVGAGI. The CDR3 DNA follows: TGTGCCAGCAGTTCCGGCAGATACAATGAGCAGTTCTTC. Amino acid sequence: CASSSGRYNEQFF.

The CDR3 nucleotides are TGCGCCAGCAGCCAAGATGGGGGCCAGCCTTCACGGTCAGATACGCAGTATTTT. Amino acids: CASSQDGGQPSRSDTQYF. The rearrangement links TRBV4-3 to TRBJ2-3; D may be TRBD1 (6 bases). The CDR3 is 18 amino acids. Trimming shortened V by 0 bases and J by 4 bases, and 20 bases separated the two germline ends. Germline CDR1 LGHNA, CDR2 YSLEER.

The chain uses TRBV4-2 and TRBJ2-3; D unresolved. Germline CDR1 LGHNA, CDR2 YNFKEQ. CDR3 size: 14 residues. Trimming stripped 0 bases from V and 5 bases from J, with 9 bases between. The DNA of the CDR3 is TGTGCCAGCAGCCAAGAGAGGTCCGAAGATACGCAGTATTTT. Translating gives CASSQERSEDTQYF.

Here the CDR3 reads CASSLGATGHHGTEAFF. The CDR3 DNA reads TGTGCCAGCAGCTTAGGTGCGACAGGGCATCACGGCACTGAAGCTTTCTTT. The chain uses TRBV7-3 and TRBJ1-1; 7 bases agree with TRBD1. Germline CDR1 is SGHTA and CDR2 is FQGTGA. The CDR3 length is 17 residues. V lost 2 bases and J lost 4; bases outside the gene matches: 13.

This chain uses TRBV18 with TRBJ2-5, with a tentative D call TRBD1 (6 bases). Trimming took 7 bases from V and 7 from J, leaving 13 bases between them. CDR1 KGHSH and CDR2 LQKENI come from the germline V gene. CDR3 length equals 12 residues. For the CDR3, the DNA is TGTGCCAGCTGCGACCAGGGGTTGACCCAGTACTTC. It translates to CASCDQGLTQYF. Drawing the rest from reference TRBV18 and TRBJ2-5, the complete variable domain is NAGVMQNPRHLVRRRGQEARLRCSPMKGHSHVYWYRQLPEEGLKFMVYLQKENIIDESGMPKERFSAEFPKEGPSILRIQQVVRGDSAAYFCASCDQGLTQYFGPGTRLLVL.

The chain has TRBV5-4 and TRBJ2-6; D is unclear. CDR1 and CDR2 from the germline V gene are SGHNT and YYREEE (reference sequence). The V and J ends lost 3 bases and 3 bases respectively, with 7 bases between them. CDR3 length: 14 amino acids. In DNA form, the CDR3 reads TGTGCCAGCAGCTGGGAACTTGGGGCCAACGTCCTGACTTTC. Translating gives CASSWELGANVLTF. Supplemented by reference TRBV5-4 and TRBJ2-6, the full variable domain reads ETGVTQSPTHLIKTRGQQVTLRCSSQSGHNTVSWYQQALGQGPQFIFQYYREEENGRGNFPPRFSGLQFPNYSSELNVNALELDDSALYLCASSWELGANVLTFGAGSRLTVL.

The chain combines TRBV14 with TRBJ1-1; unclear D gene. V was clipped by 2 bases and J by 0 bases, with 19 bases between them. The germline gives CDR1 SGHDN, CDR2 FVKESK. CDR3 length: 18 residues. In nucleotides, the CDR3 is TGTGCCAGCAGCCAAAGGATGGGGTTTTATGGGATGAACACTGAAGCTTTCTTT. Translation: CASSQRMGFYGMNTEAFF.

The rearrangement uses TRBV29-1 and TRBJ1-1; D gene unclear. The CDR3 runs 12 residues. Germline V gene lookup returns CDR1 SQVTM and CDR2 ANQGSEA. Trimming removed 7 bases from V and 4 bases from J, with 13 bases in between. The chain's CDR3 is CSATVTFTEAFF. The CDR3 coding sequence is TGCAGCGCCACTGTTACTTTCACTGAAGCTTTCTTT.

This clone was found once. The CDR3 here is CAWRKGGYEQYF. The CDR3 nucleotides read TGTGCCTGGAGAAAGGGGGGATACGAGCAGTACTTC. This chain joins TRBV30 and TRBJ2-7; D assignment may be TRBD1 or TRBD2 (6 bases each). V shed 3 bases and J shed 4 bases, with 10 bases lying between them. Germline values: CDR1 GTSNPN, CDR2 SVGIG (reference sequence). CDR3 length: 12 amino acids.

The sample holds one count of this clone. The chain employs TRBV6-6 and TRBJ1-5; D may be TRBD1 (6 bases). Germline values: CDR1 MNHNY, CDR2 SVGAGI (reference sequence). Trimming pared 5 bases from V and 4 bases from J, leaving 9 bases between. The CDR3 extends over 13 amino acids. CDR3: CASSQDSNQPQHF. In DNA, the CDR3 is TGTGCCAGCAGTCAGGACAGTAATCAGCCCCAGCATTTT.

The rearrangement links TRBV28 to TRBJ1-2; 7 bases align to TRBD1. The CDR3 length is 15 residues. Germline CDR1 and CDR2: MDHEN and SYDVKM. V shed 4 bases, J shed 6 bases, and the junction held 11 bases outside the gene matches. The CDR3 loop reads CASSSIGGRLDGYTF. The CDR3 nucleotides are TGTGCCAGCAGTTCAATAGGGGGCAGGCTCGATGGCTACACCTTC.

The chain carries TRBV14 and TRBJ1-2, with D hard to call. Germline V lookup: CDR1 SGHDN, CDR2 FVKESK. Trimming pared 3 bases from V and 5 bases from J, leaving 10 bases between. CDR3 length: 13 residues. This CDR3 is CASSHTVQYGYTF. The CDR3 DNA sequence: TGTGCCAGCAGCCATACCGTTCAGTATGGCTACACCTTC.

The rearrangement links TRBV10-3 to TRBJ2-7; 9 positions agree with TRBD2. CDR1 is ENHRY, CDR2 SYGVKD, per germline. Trimming took 4 bases from V and 5 from J; bases not matched to a gene: 9. CDR3 length equals 15 residues. CDR3 residues: CAISGGSGSSHEQYF. CDR3 in DNA: TGTGCCATCAGTGGCGGTAGCGGGAGTTCCCACGAGCAGTACTTC.

This sequence joins TRBV21-1 and TRBJ1-4; TRBD1 was called by the table and not checked on the DNA. TRBV21-1 is a pseudogene segment. The CDR3 runs to 15 residues. Here the CDR3 reads CASSTYGTPVEKLFF. DNA of the CDR3: TGTGCCAGCAGCACCTACGGGACACCCGTTGAAAAACTGTTTTTT.

The chain combines TRBV7-2 with TRBJ2-6, with TRBD2 matching over 8 bases. Per germline, CDR1 SGHTA and CDR2 FQGNSA. The CDR3 is 18 amino acids. The V gene end was trimmed by 1 base and the J gene end by 4 bases; junction bases not matched to a gene: 9. This chain's CDR3 is CASSLERAGVPGANVLTF. The CDR3 DNA reads as TGTGCCAGCAGCTTAGAGAGAGCGGGAGTACCAGGGGCCAACGTCCTGACTTTC.

The gene calls are TRBV6-1 and TRBJ2-2; D is possibly TRBD2 (6 bases). The germline V and J ends were trimmed by 4 bases and 5 bases, with 11 bases remaining between them. The CDR3 runs to 14 residues. CDR1 and CDR2 from the germline V gene are MNHNS and SASEGT. CDR3 amino acids: CASSAGSGTGELFF. The CDR3 nucleotides read TGTGCCAGCAGTGCCGGGAGTGGGACCGGGGAGCTGTTTTTT.

This rearrangement joins TRBV5-1 to TRBJ1-3, with D maybe TRBD1 (5 bases). This CDR3 region has 15 residues. Trimming stripped 4 bases from V and 1 base from J, with 12 bases between. The V gene's germline CDR1 is SGHRS and CDR2 YFSETQ. In DNA, the CDR3 is TGCGCCAGCAGCCCCATGGGGGGATCTGGAAACACCATATATTTT. It specifies CASSPMGGSGNTIYF.

The chain is built from TRBV29-1 and TRBJ1-1, with D possibly TRBD1 on 6 matching bases. V was cut by 4 bases and J by 5 bases, with 8 bases left in between. Per germline, CDR1 SQVTM and CDR2 ANQGSEA. The CDR3 is 11 residues long. This CDR3 reads CSVGGQTEAFF. In nucleotides, the CDR3 is TGCAGCGTTGGGGGGCAGACTGAAGCTTTCTTT.

The gene calls are TRBV13 and TRBJ2-7, with 10 bases fitting TRBD2. J gave up 5 bases and V 3 bases, and 4 bases lay outside the gene matches. Per germline, CDR1 PRHDT and CDR2 FYEKMQ (reference sequence). CDR3 length: 14 amino acids. The CDR3 sequence: CASSLSGRAHEQYF. The CDR3 DNA is TGTGCCAGCAGCTTGAGCGGGAGGGCCCACGAGCAGTACTTC.

The rearrangement uses TRBV19 and TRBJ2-2; 7 nucleotides agree with TRBD2. The CDR3 consists of 15 residues. In germline, CDR1 is LNHDA, CDR2 SQIVND (reference sequence). V dropped 7 bases and J dropped 1; count of bases not matched to a gene: 6. The CDR3 is CASKRASGNTGELFF. The CDR3 DNA is TGTGCCAGTAAAAGGGCTAGCGGGAACACCGGGGAGCTGTTTTTT.

The V call is TRBV2, the J call TRBJ1-5, with D unclear. Deletions cut 4 bases from V and 4 bases from J, with 14 bases between. Germline loops: CDR1 SNHLY, CDR2 FYNNEI. The length of the CDR3 is 15 residues. CDR3 nucleotide sequence: TGTGCCAGCAGTGGTTTGGGAAATCGTAATCAGCCCCAGCATTTT. This encodes CASSGLGNRNQPQHF.

This chain connects TRBV30 to TRBJ1-1; 7 bases map to TRBD1. The trim removed 3 bases at V and 3 bases at J, leaving 1 base unmatched. Germline CDR1 reads GTSNPN; CDR2 reads SVGIG (reference sequence). The CDR3 runs to 12 residues. CDR3 nucleotide sequence: TGTGCCTGGAGAGGACAGGACACTGAAGCTTTCTTT. This gives the protein CAWRGQDTEAFF.

V is TRBV7-2 and J is TRBJ2-5; D may match TRBD1 or TRBD2 (5 bases each). Germline CDR1 and CDR2: SGHTA and FQGNSA. V lost 3 bases to trimming and J lost 1 base, with 15 bases between them. CDR3 length equals 16 residues. As DNA, the CDR3 is TGTGCCAGCAGCTTGGCCTTAGGGACGTCCCAAGAGACCCAGTACTTC. This encodes CASSLALGTSQETQYF.

The chain couples TRBV28 to TRBJ1-5; tentative D call: TRBD1 (6 bases). This CDR3 spans 20 amino acids. From germline, CDR1 is MDHEN and CDR2 SYDVKM. The V and J ends lost 5 bases and 0 bases respectively, with 26 bases between them. The CDR3 DNA sequence: TGTGCCAGCAGTAAGATACCTCGCCGAGGGGGTTCTCGTAGCAATCAGCCCCAGCATTTT. This sequence encodes CASSKIPRRGGSRSNQPQHF.

The chain recombines TRBV7-6 with TRBJ2-3, with 8 nucleotides matching TRBD1. Trimming cost V 5 bases and J 4 bases; bases outside gene matches: 8. From germline, CDR1 is SGHVS and CDR2 FNYEAQ. This CDR3 has 15 residues. CDR3 residues: CASSGGTGWSDTQYF. CDR3 in DNA: TGTGCCAGCAGCGGAGGGACAGGATGGTCAGATACGCAGTATTTT.

The V call is TRBV19, the J call TRBJ2-3; D is ambiguous. Germline CDR1 is LNHDA and CDR2 is SQIVND (reference sequence). The CDR3 is 15 residues long. The V and J ends lost 6 bases and 2 bases respectively, with 15 bases between them. This CDR3 is CASRRSPTYTDTQYF. The CDR3 bases are TGTGCCAGTAGGAGAAGCCCGACTTACACAGATACGCAGTATTTT.

The chain combines TRBV25-1 with TRBJ2-7; 10 bases fit TRBD1. The CDR3 contains 14 residues. The germline V gene encodes CDR1 MGHDK and CDR2 SYGVNS. With V trimmed by 4 bases and J by 5 bases, 5 bases remained unmatched. DNA of the CDR3: TGTGCCAGCAGTGGGGACAGGGGAATAGACGAGCAGTACTTC. Translating gives CASSGDRGIDEQYF.

This rearrangement joins TRBV9 to TRBJ1-2; D unclear. The CDR3 is 12 amino acids. The germline gives CDR1 SGDLS, CDR2 YYNGEE. Trimming removed 0 bases from V and 10 bases from J, with 10 bases in between. The CDR3 here is CASSVARGDYTF. As DNA, the CDR3 is TGTGCCAGCAGCGTAGCACGGGGTGACTACACCTTC. Drawing the rest from reference TRBV9 and TRBJ1-2, the complete variable domain is DSGVTQTPKHLITATGQRVTLRCSPRSGDLSVYWYQQSLDQGLQFLIQYYNGEERAKGNILERFSAQQFPDLHSELNLSSLELGDSALYFCASSVARGDYTFGSGTRLTVV.

The rearrangement links TRBV4-2 to TRBJ2-7, with D perhaps assigned TRBD1 or TRBD2 (5 bases each). Trimming pared 0 bases from V and 1 base from J, leaving 13 bases between. Germline assignment: CDR1 LGHNA and CDR2 YNFKEQ. The CDR3 is 16 residues long. CDR3 sequence: CASSQEGPGTSYEQYF. The CDR3 bases are TGTGCCAGCAGCCAAGAAGGACCGGGGACGTCCTACGAGCAGTACTTC.

The V gene is TRBV2, the J gene TRBJ1-1; D gene unclear. There are 13 residues in the CDR3. Germline CDR1 reads SNHLY; CDR2 reads FYNNEI. V lost 4 bases and J lost 0, with 6 bases in between. In DNA, the CDR3 is TGTGCCAGCAGTGCGGGGTTGAACACTGAAGCTTTCTTT. Protein: CASSAGLNTEAFF.

The V gene is TRBV6-8, the J gene TRBJ2-1; 7 nucleotides match TRBD1. The germline gives CDR1 MNHGY, CDR2 SAAAGT. The J segment lost 2 bases and the V segment lost 6 bases, leaving 7 bases of the junction unmatched. This CDR3 region has 15 residues. The CDR3: CASRLQGITYNEQFF. The CDR3 nucleotides are TGTGCCAGCAGGCTACAGGGGATCACCTACAATGAGCAGTTCTTC.